The clone carrying this T cell receptor (beta chain) was observed a few times. These data are taken from a study of T-cell reconstitution after alpha-beta-depleted transplantation in children. As it was prepared, the TCRbeta library received unique molecular identifiers. TCRdb fed the PCR reads into MiXCR, producing one record per CDR3 protein. The sample consists of approximately 240,000 distinct CDR3 sequences, 8.5% to 10% of them appearing once. The CDR3 is 13 residues long. Looked up from germline, CDR1 is LGHNA and CDR2 is YSLEER. The V end lost 1 base, the J end lost 8 bases, and 11 bases lay between the germline ends.

The rearrangement links TRBV4-3 to TRBJ1-1; D remains ambiguous. The sequence was obtained from a human donor who donated a stem cell graft to a child with acute lymphoblastic leukemia. The specimen comprised PBMCs from the stem cell graft donor, sampled from the stem cell graft. This CDR3 is CASSQVGYSEAFF. The DNA of the CDR3 is TGCGCCAGCAGCCAAGTGGGGTATTCGGAAGCTTTCTTT.